This T cell receptor (beta chain) was identified during a study of cytomegalovirus exposure and HLA in healthy donors. Whole-study findings and limits: TCR beta chains numbering some 150 were designated cytomegalovirus-associated. Presence/absence analyses assumed roughly uniform sequencing depth across donors, which may not hold. In a later analysis, most CMV-associated TCR beta chains appeared HLA-restricted. Cytomegalovirus status was reportedly diagnosed by the classifier with high sensitivity and specificity.

CDR1 SGHNT and CDR2 YENEEA come from the germline V gene. The CDR3 consists of 11 residues. The trim removed 4 bases at V and 6 bases at J, leaving 0 bases unmatched. This clone occurred once. Its antigen is undetermined. It was with 60 Vbeta and 13 Jbeta primers that the PCR ran. Generated by immunoSEQ multiplex PCR, the TCRdb table keeps only in-frame clones and is missing some. Here the sample spans 110,000 to 150,000 clones, around 85% being singletons. The specimen was PBMCs. This receptor was identified in a woman aged 45-59 years in good health and CMV-seropositive. The J gene is TRBJ2-7, the V gene TRBV11-3; 7 bases map to TRBD2. The CDR3 DNA is TGTGCCAGCAGCTCGGGAGGCGAGCAGTACTTC. Translating it yields CASSSGGEQYF.